Listed below are T cell receptor beta chains from one sample, sequenced in a study of shared clonotypes between healthy human individuals. Clones were read by immunoSEQ multiplex PCR, and TCRdb kept only the in-frame ones, dropping some. The sample yields about 2 million clones, over 85% seen once. The sequenced sample was naive CD8+ T cells sorted from blood. The receptors derive from a man between 18 and 35 years old in good health. Each CDR3 is given with its conserved first and last residue.

CDR3 protein: CASSFPGQGSNQPQHF
V gene: TRBV7-3
J gene: TRBJ1-5

CDR3 protein: CAWDRVGEQFF
V gene: TRBV30
J gene: TRBJ2-1

CDR3 protein: CASSLQAGSLNTEAFF
V gene: TRBV7-2
J gene: TRBJ1-1

CDR3 protein: CAWNSVSYNEQFF
V gene: TRBV30
J gene: TRBJ2-1

CDR3 protein: CASSPQRDYEQYF
V gene: TRBV6-5
J gene: TRBJ2-7

CDR3 protein: CASSEGFF
V gene: TRBV6-1
J gene: TRBJ1-1

CDR3 protein: CASSATRTNTEAFF
V gene: TRBV5-6
J gene: TRBJ1-1

CDR3 protein: CASSYSGTANTEAFF
V gene: TRBV6-5
J gene: TRBJ1-1

CDR3 protein: CASSLTLAGITDTQYF
V gene: TRBV28
J gene: TRBJ2-3

CDR3 protein: CASRSLGTEAFF
V gene: TRBV27
J gene: TRBJ1-1

CDR3 protein: CASSQDLPAGEANEQFF
V gene: TRBV4-2
J gene: TRBJ2-1

CDR3 protein: CASSISLAYEQYF
V gene: TRBV19
J gene: TRBJ2-7

CDR3 protein: CASSPTREGHSPLHF
V gene: TRBV10-2
J gene: TRBJ1-6

CDR3 protein: CASSLGQGEKLFF
V gene: TRBV7-6
J gene: TRBJ1-4

CDR3 protein: CSVEGDWTSGGVYNEQFF
V gene: TRBV29-1
J gene: TRBJ2-1

CDR3 protein: CASSNRGRVEKLFF
V gene: TRBV21-1
J gene: TRBJ1-4

CDR3 protein: CAISESITQGDLSDTQYF
V gene: TRBV10-3
J gene: TRBJ2-3

CDR3 protein: CASSVEGDYNSPLHF
V gene: TRBV9
J gene: TRBJ1-6

CDR3 protein: CASSPGTSGSVYEQYF
V gene: TRBV4-3
J gene: TRBJ2-7

CDR3 protein: CASSTGLAGGYSQETQYF
V gene: TRBV7-9
J gene: TRBJ2-5

CDR3 protein: CASSGMLDTQYF
V gene: TRBV9
J gene: TRBJ2-3

CDR3 protein: CASAISTGEVFF
V gene: TRBV12-5
J gene: TRBJ1-1

CDR3 protein: CASSSPTAPDTQYF
V gene: TRBV7-9
J gene: TRBJ2-3

CDR3 protein: CASSTNRGPPYEQYF
V gene: TRBV7-9
J gene: TRBJ2-7

CDR3 protein: CASSRVEIDTQYF
V gene: TRBV4-1
J gene: TRBJ2-3

CDR3 protein: CASSEAGFQYGYTF
V gene: TRBV2
J gene: TRBJ1-2